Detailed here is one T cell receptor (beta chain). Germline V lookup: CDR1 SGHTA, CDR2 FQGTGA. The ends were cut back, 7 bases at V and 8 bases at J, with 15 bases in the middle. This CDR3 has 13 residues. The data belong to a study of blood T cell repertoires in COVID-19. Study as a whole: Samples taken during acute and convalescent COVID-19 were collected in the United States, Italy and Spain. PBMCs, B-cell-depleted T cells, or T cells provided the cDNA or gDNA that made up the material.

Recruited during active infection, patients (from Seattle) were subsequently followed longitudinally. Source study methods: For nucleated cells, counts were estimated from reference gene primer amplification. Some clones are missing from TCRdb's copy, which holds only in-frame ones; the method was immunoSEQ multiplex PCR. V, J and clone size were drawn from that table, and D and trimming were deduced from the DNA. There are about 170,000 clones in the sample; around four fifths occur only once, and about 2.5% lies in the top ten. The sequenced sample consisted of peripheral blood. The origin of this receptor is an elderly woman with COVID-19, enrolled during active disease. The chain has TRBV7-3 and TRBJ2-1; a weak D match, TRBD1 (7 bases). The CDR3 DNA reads TGTGCCAGCACCTCAGGGGGGTACCATGAGCAGTTCTTC. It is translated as CASTSGGYHEQFF.